The clone carrying this TCR beta chain occurred many times. This CDR3 region has 13 residues. Trimming shortened V by 7 bases and J by 9 bases, and 16 bases separated the two germline ends. The V gene's germline CDR1 is SNHLY and CDR2 FYNNEI. The data were taken from a study of human T cells and chemical hapten exposure. TCRdb ran MiXCR on the RACE reads and lists one entry per CDR3 protein. The sample includes about 56,000 distinct CDR3 sequences, about 9.6% of them seen just once. The time point is: patch test 1, 2 weeks after DPC sensitization. Treatment given: therapeutic diphenylcyclopropenone sensitization with weekly scalp DPC.

The origin of this receptor is a woman in her forties with alopecia areata. Some clones in this sample may be carry-over from other donors' samples. The V gene is TRBV2, the J gene TRBJ2-1; D tentatively reads TRBD1 or TRBD2 (6 bases each). Material: whole blood, obtained in connection with sensitization to the hapten diphenylcyclopropenone (DPC). The CDR3 sequence is CASIPTRGSEQFF. The CDR3 DNA reads as TGTGCCAGCATCCCGACTAGGGGGTCTGAGCAGTTCTTC.